This T cell receptor beta chain was obtained from a study of beta chain features in type 1 diabetes. Study-level background: Healthy donors and patients had similar age, gender and cell yields. Study-wide results and limits: A PCR bias possibly favoring shorter templates would apply equally to patients and controls. Across all four CD4+ subsets, people with type 1 diabetes showed modestly shorter TCRB CDR3s.

Purity above 95% was achieved in all sorted populations. For this clone: Its antigen is undetermined.

The whole isolated RNA underwent reverse transcription, so sequencing captured expressed TCRB transcripts. Using immunoSEQ multiplex PCR, the repertoire was profiled, and TCRdb retains in-frame clones only, with some absent. This sample has about 150,000 clones, with about a tenth found just once. V lost 0 bases and J lost 8, with 4 bases in between. The CDR3 sequence is 11 residues long. The germline V gene encodes CDR1 GTSNPN and CDR2 SVGIG (reference sequence). Sequences were obtained from central memory CD4+ T cells from blood. The origin of this receptor is a man aged 30 to 39 with type 1 diabetes. V and J are TRBV30 and TRBJ1-4; D not certain. The CDR3 sequence is CAWSVQEKLFF. CDR3 sequence (DNA): TGTGCCTGGAGTGTACAGGAAAAACTGTTTTTT.